This entry concerns a single T cell receptor (beta chain). The antigen is undetermined. PCR was performed a second time for about 7 to 11 cycles using a sample-barcoded 5' primer and a J-beta primer mix. TCRdb called the 5' RACE reads again in MiXCR, with one record for every CDR3 protein. The sample has 950,000 to 1,200,000 distinct CDR3 sequences, around two fifths seen once. The data were taken from a study of blood T cells in healthy people across ages. Whole-study context: The capture of about one barcoded beta molecule per two T cells was achieved by template switching.

With 6 bases clipped from V and 9 bases from J, the junction kept 7 bases outside the gene matches. This CDR3 is 14 amino acids long. Regarding the study as a whole: Estimates of total diversity, which came from one million sequenced T cells, were considered to be underestimates.

The receptor comes from a man aged 18-30 years in good health. The chain uses TRBV12-3 or TRBV12-4 and TRBJ1-6, with 8 bases fitting TRBD1. Sequencing was performed on blood. The CDR3 is CASSTTGGSSPLHF. CDR3 in DNA: TGTGCCAGCAGCACCACAGGGGGTTCTTCACCCCTCCACTTT.